This T cell receptor (beta chain) is from a study of T cell responses to AZD1222 COVID-19 vaccine. General study findings and limits: Every sample of the repertoires postdated the peak T cell response. Spike was spanned by vaccine-associated CD4 TCRs, which were dominant at 160-218 and 743-854.

The CDR3 extends over 13 amino acids. Per the germline V gene, CDR1 is SEHNR and CDR2 is FQNEAQ (reference sequence). Between the trimmed V and J ends, which lost 1 base and 5 bases, there was a span of 8 bases. Here immunoSEQ multiplex PCR was the method, and the copy in TCRdb shows in-frame clones only, minus some. This sample has roughly 100,000 clones; 84% occur once, and the top ten carry approximately 15%. This clone was detected a few times. The antigen is not known. This receptor was taken from an adult in good health. The sequencing here drew on peripheral blood, taken on day 0 of AZD1222 vaccination. The genes are TRBV7-9 and TRBJ1-1; D remains unclear. The DNA for the CDR3 is TGTGCCAGCAGCTTAGGGGGTCGAACTGAAGCTTTCTTT. This encodes CASSLGGRTEAFF.